These 32 T cell receptor beta chains were sequenced from one sample in a study of T-cell memory formation after mild COVID-19. TCRdb re-analysed the 5' RACE reads in MiXCR, keeping a single row per CDR3 protein. This table holds 400,000 or so distinct CDR3 sequences, 15% to 25% found once. Sequencing used PBMCs or a T cell subset sorted from them (not recorded which). These TCRs come from an adult woman who had mild COVID-19 (a few samples of this study predate the infection). Cell type and time point are not known.

Only a few counts were recorded for this clonotype. This chain uses TRBV5-1 with TRBJ2-7; the D is unclear. The CDR3 runs 12 residues. Between the trimmed V and J ends, which lost 3 bases and 3 bases, there was a span of 7 bases. CDR1 is SGHRS and CDR2 is YFSETQ in the germline V gene. The CDR3 bases are TGCGCCAGCAGCTCGCCTAACTACGAGCAGTACTTC. Its translation is CASSSPNYEQYF.

In its sample, this clonotype was seen a few times. This rearrangement joins TRBV2 to TRBJ2-2, with TRBD2 as a possible D gene (5 bases). V was clipped by 6 bases and J by 4 bases, with 9 bases between them. Germline CDR1 and CDR2: SNHLY and FYNNEI. The CDR3 sequence is 13 residues long. DNA of the CDR3: TGTGCCAGCAGGCCTAGCCCCACCGGGGAGCTGTTTTTT. Translating gives CASRPSPTGELFF.

This clonotype was counted only a few times. The chain has TRBV7-3 and TRBJ2-7; D is perhaps TRBD1 (5 bases). The CDR3 contains 14 residues. Looked up from germline, CDR1 is SGHTA and CDR2 is FQGTGA. V gave up 5 bases and J gave up 5 bases, with 16 bases separating them. The CDR3 region has the DNA TGTGCCAGCAGCCCTCAGGGATTGTCTGACGAGCAGTACTTC. It is translated as CASSPQGLSDEQYF.

The rearrangement uses TRBV30 and TRBJ1-2, with TRBD1 identical over 9 bases. CDR3 length: 17 residues. The ends lost 5 bases at V and 6 bases at J; junction bases unmatched: 19. Looked up from germline, CDR1 is GTSNPN and CDR2 is SVGIG (reference sequence). CDR3 sequence reads: CAWEPLGGTGTFNGYTF. The DNA for the CDR3 is TGTGCCTGGGAACCTCTTGGCGGGACAGGGACGTTTAATGGCTACACCTTC. Combining the CDR3 with reference TRBV30 and TRBJ1-2 gives the whole variable domain SQTIHQWPATLVQPVGSPLSLECTVEGTSNPNLYWYRQAAGRGLQLLFYSVGIGQISSEVPQNLSASRPQDRQFILSSKKLLLSDSGFYLCAWEPLGGTGTFNGYTFGSGTRLTVV.

The chain links TRBV18 to TRBJ2-1, with a possible D match to TRBD1 (6 bases). Germline values: CDR1 KGHSH, CDR2 LQKENI. The CDR3 loop spans 14 amino acids. The V gene lost 6 bases and the J gene lost 7 bases, with 16 bases spanning the gap. CDR3 coding DNA: TGTGCCAGCTCCAGGGGTGTGGAGTTGAATGAGCAGTTCTTC. Its protein product is CASSRGVELNEQFF. Based on the CDR3 plus reference TRBV18 and TRBJ2-1, the full variable domain is NAGVMQNPRHLVRRRGQEARLRCSPMKGHSHVYWYRQLPEEGLKFMVYLQKENIIDESGMPKERFSAEFPKEGPSILRIQQVVRGDSAAYFCASSRGVELNEQFFGPGTRLTVL.

The V gene is TRBV30, the J gene TRBJ1-1, with D possibly matching TRBD1 (6 bases). Germline V CDR1 and CDR2: GTSNPN, SVGIG (reference sequence). This CDR3 has 12 amino acids. Deletions cut 5 bases from V and 8 bases from J, with 15 bases between. CDR3 nucleotide sequence: TGTGCCTGGGACGGTAGGGGGAGCGAAGCTTTCTTT. Its protein product is CAWDGRGSEAFF.

The gene calls are TRBV19 and TRBJ1-3; D remains ambiguous. Germline V gene data show CDR1 as LNHDA and CDR2 as SQIVND (reference sequence). The V and J ends lost 6 bases and 1 base respectively, with 4 bases between them. The CDR3 loop spans 12 amino acids. DNA of the CDR3: TGTGCCAGTAGCGAATCTGGAAACACCATATATTTT. Translation gives CASSESGNTIYF. Supplemented by reference TRBV19 and TRBJ1-3, the full variable domain reads DGGITQSPKYLFRKEGQNVTLSCEQNLNHDAMYWYRQDPGQGLRLIYYSQIVNDFQKGDIAEGYSVSREKKESFPLTVTSAQKNPTAFYLCASSESGNTIYFGEGSWLTVV.

This clonotype was seen a handful of times. The chain joins TRBV5-1 to TRBJ1-1; TRBD1 matches at 7 bases. The CDR3 is made up of 13 amino acids. Germline V lookup: CDR1 SGHRS, CDR2 YFSETQ. The junction had 7 bases not matched to a gene; V was cut back by 4 bases and J by 7 bases. CDR3 sequence reads: CASSRGQRDEAFF. The CDR3 bases are TGCGCCAGCAGCAGGGGACAGCGAGATGAAGCTTTCTTT.

A few counts support this clonotype. The chain joins TRBV2 to TRBJ2-1; no definite D call. V lost 3 bases and J lost 3, with 0 bases in between. The germline V gene encodes CDR1 SNHLY and CDR2 FYNNEI. This CDR3 region has 11 residues. The CDR3 DNA reads TGTGCCAGCAGTGACTACAATGAGCAGTTCTTC. The encoded protein is CASSDYNEQFF.

The sample holds a few counts of this clonotype. J is TRBJ1-2 and V is TRBV29-1; the match to TRBD1 covers 7 bases. The junction had 9 bases not matched to a gene; V was cut back by 6 bases and J by 8 bases. Germline V lookup: CDR1 SQVTM, CDR2 ANQGSEA. This CDR3 has 12 residues. The CDR3, as DNA: TGCAGCGTCCCCGGACAGGACGAAGGCTACACCTTC. Translated, it gives CSVPGQDEGYTF. Full variable domain (remainder filled in from reference TRBV29-1 and TRBJ1-2): SAVISQKPSRDICQRGTSLTIQCQVDSQVTMMFWYRQQPGQSLTLIATANQGSEATYESGFVIDKFPISRPNLTFSTLTVSNMSPEDSSIYLCSVPGQDEGYTFGSGTRLTVV.

The chain employs TRBV4-1 and TRBJ2-1; TRBD2 might be the D (6 bases). CDR1 MGHRA and CDR2 YSYEKL come from the germline V gene. CDR3 length equals 16 residues. Deletions cut 5 bases from V and 0 bases from J, with 14 bases between. The CDR3 region is CASSNPGLISYNEQFF. The CDR3 bases are TGCGCCAGCAGCAATCCGGGACTTATCTCCTACAATGAGCAGTTCTTC.

The rearrangement joins TRBV6-2 or TRBV6-3 to TRBJ2-7; 9 nucleotides agree with TRBD1. This CDR3 has 16 amino acids. J lost 4 bases, V lost 0 bases, and 7 bases had no gene match. Germline CDR1 MNHEY, CDR2 SVGEGT. CDR3 region: CASSYSWTGVGYEQYF. The CDR3 nucleotides are TGTGCCAGCAGTTACTCTTGGACAGGGGTTGGATACGAGCAGTACTTC.

The CDR3 loop reads CASSYAPGNTIYF. The DNA of the CDR3 is TGTGCCAGCAGTTACGCCCCAGGAAACACCATATATTTT. V usage is TRBV6-5 and J usage is TRBJ1-3; no firm D call. The CDR3 totals 13 residues. Germline V CDR1 and CDR2: MNHEY, SVGAGI. V lost 2 bases and J lost 4, with 6 bases in between.

This clonotype was picked up a small number of times. The chain recombines TRBV6-2 or TRBV6-3 with TRBJ2-7, with 14 bases matching TRBD2. J lost 7 bases, V lost 6 bases, and 14 bases had no gene match. This CDR3 contains 17 residues. The germline V gene has CDR1 MNHEY and CDR2 SVGEGT. The CDR3 protein is CASSLPGLAGVRPEQYF. The CDR3 region has the DNA TGTGCCAGCAGCCTACCGGGACTAGCGGGAGTTAGACCTGAGCAGTACTTC.

This clonotype was recorded a few times. V and J are TRBV15 and TRBJ1-5, with 8 bases lining up with TRBD1. Germline V gives CDR1 LNHNV, CDR2 YYDKDF (reference sequence). CDR3 size: 16 residues. The J segment lost 4 bases and the V segment lost 5 bases, leaving 10 bases of the junction unmatched. CDR3 region: CATSRPTGEMNQPQHF. CDR3 coding DNA: TGTGCCACCAGCCGCCCGACAGGGGAGATGAATCAGCCCCAGCATTTT.

This clonotype was seen a few times. The rearrangement joins TRBV20-1 to TRBJ2-3; possibly TRBD1 or TRBD2 for D (6 bases each). This CDR3 region has 14 residues. Germline V gene sequence: CDR1 DFQATT, CDR2 SNEGSKA (reference sequence). The V and J ends lost 2 bases and 3 bases respectively, with 12 bases between them. CDR3 residues: CSARSGGMTDTQYF. The CDR3 region has the DNA TGCAGTGCTAGATCCGGGGGCATGACAGATACGCAGTATTTT.

V gene TRBV18 combines with J gene TRBJ2-7, with D possibly called TRBD1 or TRBD2 (5 bases each). The CDR3 length is 13 residues. Trimming took off 2 bases at V and 6 bases at J, with 11 bases between the two ends. The germline V gene encodes CDR1 KGHSH and CDR2 LQKENI. The CDR3 coding sequence is TGTGCCAGCTCACCATCCCGGGGCCTCGAGCAGTACTTC. This encodes CASSPSRGLEQYF.

The chain is built from TRBV12-3 or TRBV12-4 and TRBJ2-4; 10 bases map to TRBD2. The CDR3 runs 19 residues. V was pared by 6 bases and J by 2 bases, with 16 bases of the junction left unmatched. The CDR3 coding sequence is TGTGCCAGCAGCTTTCTAGCGGGAGTAGATTTCCTAACCAAAAACATTCAGTACTTC. Amino acid sequence: CASSFLAGVDFLTKNIQYF.

The rearrangement uses TRBV29-1 and TRBJ2-1, with TRBD2 matching over 11 bases. The CDR3 consists of 13 residues. Trimming took 7 bases from V and 7 from J; bases not matched to a gene: 6. Per the germline V gene, CDR1 is SQVTM and CDR2 is ANQGSEA. DNA for the CDR3: TGCAGCGCCGGGACTAGCGGAACAAATGAGCAGTTCTTC. This codes for CSAGTSGTNEQFF.

In its sample, this clonotype was seen many times. The CDR3 reads CASSLLGTANSGANVLTF. CDR3 in DNA: TGTGCCAGCAGCTTACTAGGGACAGCCAACTCTGGGGCCAACGTCCTGACTTTC. V is TRBV7-2 and J is TRBJ2-6, with 7 bases aligning to TRBD1. V gave up 2 bases and J gave up 0 bases; unmatched junction bases: 7. Germline V lookup: CDR1 SGHTA, CDR2 FQGNSA. The CDR3 runs to 18 residues.

The rearrangement uses TRBV12-3 or TRBV12-4 and TRBJ2-3; TRBD1 might be the D (6 bases). CDR3 length: 12 amino acids. Trimming left V 5 bases short and J 14 bases short, with 17 bases between. CDR3 DNA sequence: TGTGCCAGCAGTCGACAGGTCGCGTTGGGGTATTTT. Protein: CASSRQVALGYF.

This clonotype was recorded at least ten times. This chain joins TRBV20-1 and TRBJ2-2, with TRBD2 matching over 9 bases. The CDR3 sequence is 15 residues long. Unmatched junction bases numbered 6, after V lost 4 bases and J lost 3 bases. Germline CDR1 reads DFQATT; CDR2 reads SNEGSKA (reference sequence). The CDR3 DNA reads as TGCAGTGCTAAGCTTAGCGGGAGTGACACCGGGGAGCTGTTTTTT. Translating gives CSAKLSGSDTGELFF.

This clonotype showed up just once. The genes are TRBV4-1 and TRBJ2-5, with D tentatively TRBD1 (6 bases). The V end lost 3 bases, the J end lost 1 base, and 12 bases lay between the germline ends. In germline, CDR1 is MGHRA, CDR2 YSYEKL. CDR3 size: 15 residues. In DNA form, the CDR3 reads TGCGCCAGCAGCCACTCGGACAGCCGCCAAGAGACCCAGTACTTC. It translates to CASSHSDSRQETQYF.

V usage is TRBV19 and J usage is TRBJ1-5; D is undetermined. The germline gives CDR1 LNHDA, CDR2 SQIVND (reference sequence). With 3 bases removed from V and 6 bases from J, the gap between germline ends came to 12 bases. The CDR3 loop spans 14 amino acids. The CDR3 bases are TGTGCCAGTAGTATTGGGCCCACGGTTCAGCCCCAGCATTTT. It codes for CASSIGPTVQPQHF. The complete variable domain, with remaining parts taken from reference TRBV19 and TRBJ1-5, reads DGGITQSPKYLFRKEGQNVTLSCEQNLNHDAMYWYRQDPGQGLRLIYYSQIVNDFQKGDIAEGYSVSREKKESFPLTVTSAQKNPTAFYLCASSIGPTVQPQHFGDGTRLSIL.

This clonotype showed up just once. The chain is built from TRBV28 and TRBJ1-1; 9 nucleotides line up with TRBD1. V was pared by 6 bases and J by 1 base, with 9 bases of the junction left unmatched. Per the germline V gene, CDR1 is MDHEN and CDR2 is SYDVKM. CDR3 length equals 16 residues. CDR3 nucleotide sequence: TGTGCCAGCAGCGGACAGGGGATTCGGGGGAACACTGAAGCTTTCTTT. It codes for CASSGQGIRGNTEAFF.

The sample holds many counts of this clonotype. The V call is TRBV12-3 or TRBV12-4, the J call TRBJ1-2, with unresolved D. The CDR3 loop spans 12 amino acids. The V and J ends lost 11 bases and 1 base respectively, with 11 bases between them. The DNA of the CDR3 is TGTGCCGCCTCCGTGGGTAACTATGGCTACACCTTC. Amino acid sequence: CAASVGNYGYTF.

This chain joins TRBV5-1 and TRBJ1-2; no reliable D call. Per the germline V gene, CDR1 is SGHRS and CDR2 is YFSETQ. V dropped 0 bases and J dropped 7 bases, with 10 bases sitting between them. The CDR3 is made up of 13 amino acids. The CDR3 DNA sequence: TGCGCCAGCAGCTTGGGGGCCGAGCCTGGCTACACCTTC. Amino acids: CASSLGAEPGYTF.

The rearrangement links TRBV5-6 to TRBJ2-7; the D is unclear. V lost 4 bases, J lost 0 bases, and 11 bases lay in between. The germline V gene encodes CDR1 SGHDT and CDR2 YYEEEE. This CDR3 is built from 14 residues. The CDR3 here is CASSAGRSSYEQYF. The CDR3 DNA reads as TGTGCCAGCAGCGCCGGTCGGAGCTCCTACGAGCAGTACTTC.

The chain is built from TRBV29-1 and TRBJ2-1, with a weak D call TRBD2 (6 bases). The CDR3 extends over 11 amino acids. Germline assignment: CDR1 SQVTM and CDR2 ANQGSEA. CDR3 DNA sequence: TGCGCAGGGAGGCGGGCCTTTGAGCAGTTCTTC. This encodes CAGRRAFEQFF.

This clonotype was recorded a few times. The chain combines TRBV5-8 with TRBJ2-6; 9 bases match TRBD2. The germline V gene has CDR1 SGHTS and CDR2 YDEGEE. V was clipped by 6 bases and J by 0 bases; unmatched bases: 10. CDR3 length: 18 residues. DNA of the CDR3: TGTGCCAGCAACTCCGGACTAGCGAAAAGCTCTGGGGCCAACGTCCTGACTTTC. Protein: CASNSGLAKSSGANVLTF.

The table lists this clonotype with a few counts. The CDR3 region has the DNA TGTGCCATCAGCACAGGGGAGCCGGGCTACACCTTC. The encoded protein is CAISTGEPGYTF. The chain links TRBV10-3 to TRBJ1-2, with 7 bases lining up with TRBD1. J was trimmed by 8 bases and V by 6 bases; bases with no gene match: 6. The germline gives CDR1 ENHRY, CDR2 SYGVKD. The CDR3 sequence is 12 residues long.

V is TRBV7-9 and J is TRBJ2-3, with a possible D match to TRBD1 (5 bases). V shed 5 bases and J shed 5 bases, with 11 bases lying between them. CDR1 and CDR2 from the germline V gene are SEHNR and FQNEAQ (reference sequence). CDR3 size: 13 residues. Written as DNA, the CDR3 is TGTGCCAGCAGCAGAACCCAGGGAGATACGCAGTATTTT. It yields the protein CASSRTQGDTQYF.